This TCR beta chain stems from a study of blood T cell repertoires in COVID-19. Germline V gene sequence: CDR1 SGHRS, CDR2 YFSETQ. J gave up 10 bases and V 3 bases, and 10 bases lay outside the gene matches. This CDR3 spans 15 amino acids. Per the study methods: Cell counts per sample came from amplifying reference gene primers. Some clones are missing from TCRdb's copy, which holds only in-frame ones; the method was immunoSEQ multiplex PCR. V and J calls plus clone size are reproduced from that table; the DNA served to infer D and trimming. The sample has about 300,000 clones; around 90% are singletons.

The chain uses TRBV5-1 and TRBJ1-6; 7 bases are shared with TRBD1. The origin of this receptor is a woman aged 50 to 60 with COVID-19, enrolled during active disease. The source material was peripheral blood. In DNA form, the CDR3 reads TGCGCCAGCAGCTCCGGACAGGCCGAGATGTCACCCCTCCACTTT. As protein: CASSSGQAEMSPLHF. Full variable domain (missing parts from reference TRBV5-1 and TRBJ1-6): KAGVTQTPRYLIKTRGQQVTLSCSPISGHRSVSWYQQTPGQGLQFLFEYFSETQRNKGNFPGRFSGRQFSNSRSEMNVSTLELGDSALYLCASSSGQAEMSPLHFGNGTRLTVT.